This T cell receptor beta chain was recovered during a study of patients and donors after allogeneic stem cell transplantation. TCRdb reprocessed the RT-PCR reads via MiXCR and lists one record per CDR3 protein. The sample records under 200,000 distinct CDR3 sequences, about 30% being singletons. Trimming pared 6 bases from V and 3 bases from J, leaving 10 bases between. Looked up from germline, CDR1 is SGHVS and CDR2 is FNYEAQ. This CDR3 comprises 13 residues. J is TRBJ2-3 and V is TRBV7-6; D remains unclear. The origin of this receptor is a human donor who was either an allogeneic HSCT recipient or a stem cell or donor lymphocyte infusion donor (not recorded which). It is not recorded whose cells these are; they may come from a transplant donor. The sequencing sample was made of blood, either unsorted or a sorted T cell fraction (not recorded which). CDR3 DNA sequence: TGTGCCAGCAGGGATTTTTCGACAGATACGCAGTATTTT. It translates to CASRDFSTDTQYF.